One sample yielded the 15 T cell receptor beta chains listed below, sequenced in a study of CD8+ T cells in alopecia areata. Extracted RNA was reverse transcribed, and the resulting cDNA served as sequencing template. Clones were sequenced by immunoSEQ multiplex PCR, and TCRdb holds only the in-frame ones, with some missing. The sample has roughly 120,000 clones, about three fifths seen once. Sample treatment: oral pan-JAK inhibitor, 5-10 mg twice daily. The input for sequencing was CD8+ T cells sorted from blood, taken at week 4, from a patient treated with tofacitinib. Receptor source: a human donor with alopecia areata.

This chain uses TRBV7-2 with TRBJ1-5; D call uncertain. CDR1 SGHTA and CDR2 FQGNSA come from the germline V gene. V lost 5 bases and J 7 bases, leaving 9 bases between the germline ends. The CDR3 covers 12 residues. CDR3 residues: CASSPLGQPQHF. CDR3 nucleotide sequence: TGTGCCAGCAGCCCCCTGGGGCAGCCCCAGCATTTT.

CDR3 nucleotides: TGTGCCTGGGACAGGGGTGACAATGAGCAGTTCTTC. Encoded protein: CAWDRGDNEQFF. This chain links TRBV30 with TRBJ2-1; 8 bases fit TRBD1. This CDR3 contains 12 residues. V lost 5 bases, J lost 5 bases, and 2 bases stayed unmatched. Looked up from germline, CDR1 is GTSNPN and CDR2 is SVGIG (reference sequence).

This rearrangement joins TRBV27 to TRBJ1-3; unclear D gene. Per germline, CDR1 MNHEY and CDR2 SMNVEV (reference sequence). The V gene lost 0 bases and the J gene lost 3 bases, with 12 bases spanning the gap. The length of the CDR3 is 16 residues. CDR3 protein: CASSLSAGGVGNTIYF. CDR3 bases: TGTGCCAGCAGTTTATCGGCCGGAGGAGTTGGAAACACCATATATTTT.

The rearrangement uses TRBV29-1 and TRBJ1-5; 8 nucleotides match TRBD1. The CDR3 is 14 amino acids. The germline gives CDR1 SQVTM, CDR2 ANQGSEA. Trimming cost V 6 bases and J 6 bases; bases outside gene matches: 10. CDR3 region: CSVLTGASGQPQHF. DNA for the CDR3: TGCAGCGTGCTGACAGGGGCTTCGGGTCAGCCCCAGCATTTT.

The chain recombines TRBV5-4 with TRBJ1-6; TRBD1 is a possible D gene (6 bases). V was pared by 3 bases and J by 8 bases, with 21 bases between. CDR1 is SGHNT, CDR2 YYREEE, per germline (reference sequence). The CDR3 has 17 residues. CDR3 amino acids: CASSWTLLSTGDSPLHF. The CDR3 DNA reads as TGTGCCAGCAGCTGGACCCTTTTGTCGACAGGCGATTCACCCCTCCACTTT.

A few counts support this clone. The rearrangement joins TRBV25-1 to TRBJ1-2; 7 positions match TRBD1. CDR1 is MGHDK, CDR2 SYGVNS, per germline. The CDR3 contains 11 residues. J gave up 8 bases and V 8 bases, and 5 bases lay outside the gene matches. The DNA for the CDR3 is TGTGCCAGCGTCACAGGGGACGGCTACACCTTC. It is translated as CASVTGDGYTF.

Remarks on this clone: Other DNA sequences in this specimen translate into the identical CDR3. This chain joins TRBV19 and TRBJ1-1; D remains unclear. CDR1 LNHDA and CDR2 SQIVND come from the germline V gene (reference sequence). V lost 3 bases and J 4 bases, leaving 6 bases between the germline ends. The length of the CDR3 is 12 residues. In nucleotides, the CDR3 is TGTGCCAGTAGTATCTGGGGCACTGAAGCTTTCTTT. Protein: CASSIWGTEAFF.

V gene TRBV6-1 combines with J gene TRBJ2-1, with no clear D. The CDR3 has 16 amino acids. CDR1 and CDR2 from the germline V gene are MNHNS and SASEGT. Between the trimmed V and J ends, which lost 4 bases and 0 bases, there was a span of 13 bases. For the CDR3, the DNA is TGTGCCAGCAGTGGACTGACCCAGAGCTCCTACAATGAGCAGTTCTTC. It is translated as CASSGLTQSSYNEQFF.

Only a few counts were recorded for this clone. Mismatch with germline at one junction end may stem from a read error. As DNA, the CDR3 is TGTGCCAGCTCGATAACAGGGGGCGGGTCAGCCCCAGCATTT. Protein sequence: CASSITGGGSAPAF. The V call is TRBV18, the J call TRBJ1-5; 9 bases fit TRBD1. Germline V CDR1 and CDR2: KGHSH, LQKENI. CDR3 length: 14 residues.

Here the CDR3 DNA reads TGCGCCAGCAGCTTGGAGGTCAATTTTATAGAGACCCAGTACTTC. It codes for CASSLEVNFIETQYF. The V and J genes are TRBV5-1 and TRBJ2-5; D is undetermined. The CDR3 runs to 15 residues. Per the germline V gene, CDR1 is SGHRS and CDR2 is YFSETQ. Trimming took off 0 bases at V and 4 bases at J, with 13 bases between the two ends.

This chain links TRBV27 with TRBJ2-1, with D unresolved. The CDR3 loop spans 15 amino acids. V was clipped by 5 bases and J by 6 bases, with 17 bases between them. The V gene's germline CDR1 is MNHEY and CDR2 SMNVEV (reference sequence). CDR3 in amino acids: CASSQTRRPSNEQFF. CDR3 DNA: TGTGCCAGCAGTCAGACCCGTCGGCCGTCCAATGAGCAGTTCTTC.

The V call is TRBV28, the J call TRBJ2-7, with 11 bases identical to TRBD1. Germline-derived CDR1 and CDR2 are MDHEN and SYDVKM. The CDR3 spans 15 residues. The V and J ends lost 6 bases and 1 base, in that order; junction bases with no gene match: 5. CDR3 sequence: CASSRDRGGSYEQYF. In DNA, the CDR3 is TGTGCCAGCAGCCGGGACAGGGGGGGATCCTACGAGCAGTACTTC.

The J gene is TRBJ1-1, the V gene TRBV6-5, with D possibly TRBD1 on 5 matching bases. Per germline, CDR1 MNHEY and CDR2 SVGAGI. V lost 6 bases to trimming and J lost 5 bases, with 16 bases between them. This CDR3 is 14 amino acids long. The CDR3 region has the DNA TGTGCCAGCAGATTCCTTCAGGGAGGTACTGAAGCTTTCTTT. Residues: CASRFLQGGTEAFF.

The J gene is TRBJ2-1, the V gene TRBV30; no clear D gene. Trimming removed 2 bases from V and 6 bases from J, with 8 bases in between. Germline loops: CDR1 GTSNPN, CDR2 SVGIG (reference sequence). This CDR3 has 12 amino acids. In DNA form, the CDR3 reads TGTGCCTGGAGTTCGGACCCCAATGAGCAGTTCTTC. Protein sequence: CAWSSDPNEQFF.

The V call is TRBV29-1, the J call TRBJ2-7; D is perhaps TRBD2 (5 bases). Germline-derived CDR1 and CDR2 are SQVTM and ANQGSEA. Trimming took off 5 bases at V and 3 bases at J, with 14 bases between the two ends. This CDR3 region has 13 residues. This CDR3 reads CSVRELTNYEQYF. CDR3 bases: TGCAGCGTTCGGGAACTCACCAACTACGAGCAGTACTTC.